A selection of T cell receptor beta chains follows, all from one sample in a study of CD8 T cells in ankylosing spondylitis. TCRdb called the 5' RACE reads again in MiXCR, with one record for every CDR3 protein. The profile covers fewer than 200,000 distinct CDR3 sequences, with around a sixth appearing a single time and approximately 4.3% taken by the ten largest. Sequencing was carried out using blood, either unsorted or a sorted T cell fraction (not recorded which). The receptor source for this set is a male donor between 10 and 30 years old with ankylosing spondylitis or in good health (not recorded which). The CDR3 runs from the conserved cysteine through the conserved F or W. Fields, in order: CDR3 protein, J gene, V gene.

CASSQASGLTDTQYF | TRBJ2-3 | TRBV4-2
CASSSTGTGYNEQFF | TRBJ2-1 | TRBV7-9
CASSKWDSLQETQYF | TRBJ2-5 | TRBV11-1
CASSGATGRNTEAFF | TRBJ1-1 | TRBV19
CASSLARAGDTEAFF | TRBJ1-1 | TRBV5-1
CASSLPGQVIAGELFF | TRBJ2-2 | TRBV7-9
CSAKSTSGSLYNEQFF | TRBJ2-1 | TRBV20-1
CASSGTGGGETQYF | TRBJ2-5 | TRBV25-1
CASSPPGTGDNTIYF | TRBJ1-3 | TRBV18
CSVHPDSSRDGETQYF | TRBJ2-5 | TRBV29-1
CASSPPALLRGELFF | TRBJ2-2 | TRBV12-3/TRBV12-4
CASSADGTTNNSPLHF | TRBJ1-6 | TRBV9
CASSSDLARETQYF | TRBJ2-5 | TRBV7-9
CSARVLVANEKLFF | TRBJ1-4 | TRBV20-1
CAISDSPGITPGELFF | TRBJ2-2 | TRBV10-3
CASSLGAGVGELFF | TRBJ2-2 | TRBV12-3/TRBV12-4
CASSLAQASQETQYF | TRBJ2-5 | TRBV12-3/TRBV12-4
CASSYSSLGGYTF | TRBJ1-2 | TRBV6-5
CATAPGGSGANVLTF | TRBJ2-6 | TRBV6-2/TRBV6-3
CASSLGIGTFQFF | TRBJ2-1 | TRBV12-3/TRBV12-4
CASSSAGQGLGYTF | TRBJ1-2 | TRBV11-2
CASSLRGDQPQHF | TRBJ1-5 | TRBV13
CSARSGRLAVSYNEQFF | TRBJ2-1 | TRBV20-1
CASSLTGGVNEQFF | TRBJ2-1 | TRBV7-7
CASTHGQGNQPQHF | TRBJ1-5 | TRBV12-3/TRBV12-4
CASSSSSGRARPEQYF | TRBJ2-7 | TRBV12-3/TRBV12-4
CASSYPGLAGGMQFF | TRBJ2-1 | TRBV6-5
CSLGSGFGETQYF | TRBJ2-5 | TRBV20-1
CASSFSHEQYF | TRBJ2-7 | TRBV12-3/TRBV12-4
CASSRLAGANVLTF | TRBJ2-6 | TRBV6-5
CSASPGTSGPYEQYF | TRBJ2-7 | TRBV20-1
CASSPRDPRGETQYF | TRBJ2-5 | TRBV6-2/TRBV6-3
CSASKLSNPQETQYF | TRBJ2-5 | TRBV20-1
CSAPEGGSGNTIYF | TRBJ1-3 | TRBV20-1
CASSLYRDSSGANVLTF | TRBJ2-6 | TRBV7-8
CASREEGSGGYNEQFF | TRBJ2-1 | TRBV4-1
CASSYGPIEQFF | TRBJ2-1 | TRBV6-6
CASGFDEGALTDTQYF | TRBJ2-3 | TRBV12-5
CASSLATPYPRFF | TRBJ2-1 | TRBV5-1
CASSFRLLGLAGSEQFF | TRBJ2-1 | TRBV27
CASSEGGDTQYF | TRBJ2-3 | TRBV6-4
CATSVGANTGELFF | TRBJ2-2 | TRBV15
CASSLAKAQHF | TRBJ1-5 | TRBV27
CASSLKGWGYQETQYF | TRBJ2-5 | TRBV12-3/TRBV12-4
CASSASSGRAGDEQYF | TRBJ2-7 | TRBV9